These 27 T cell receptor beta chains were all obtained from the same sample, sequenced in a study of STAT3 mutations in large granular lymphocyte leukemia. Study findings and constraints: Every T-LGLL patient had at least one immunodominant TCRbeta clonotype.

The data were produced by immunoSEQ multiplex PCR, yet TCRdb's version contains in-frame clones alone and is incomplete. The repertoire holds 6,000 or so clones, with nearly 35% as singletons. Antigens of these TCRs are unknown. The material sequenced was peripheral blood mononuclear cells. Receptors originate from a woman between 35 and 50 years old with T-cell large granular lymphocyte leukemia. Some clones in this sample may be carry-over from other donors' samples.

The V call is TRBV7-2, the J call TRBJ2-4; the D is unclear. Trimming removed 5 bases at V and 0 bases at J, with 11 bases between. From germline, CDR1 is SGHTA and CDR2 FQGNSA. The CDR3 spans 15 residues. The CDR3 reads CASSTVPGAKNIQYF. The DNA for the CDR3 is TGTGCCAGCAGCACCGTTCCGGGAGCCAAAAACATTCAGTACTTC.

This clone was seen a few times. V gene TRBV28 combines with J gene TRBJ2-7; 13 bases line up with TRBD2. CDR3 length equals 14 residues. Trimming took 8 bases from V and 10 from J; bases not matched to a gene: 11. Germline V gene sequence: CDR1 MDHEN, CDR2 SYDVKM. CDR3 sequence reads: CASLTSGRTPTQYF. Here the CDR3 DNA reads TGTGCCAGCCTGACTAGCGGGAGGACCCCAACCCAGTACTTC.

This rearrangement joins TRBV7-3 to TRBJ1-1; D is unclear. This CDR3 has 14 residues. V shed 4 bases and J shed 5 bases, with 14 bases lying between them. CDR1 and CDR2 (germline): SGHTA, FQGTGA. Written as DNA, the CDR3 is TGTGCCAGCAGCTCGGGAAAGGGCGGAACTGAAGCTTTCTTT. Translating gives CASSSGKGGTEAFF.

The chain couples TRBV7-9 to TRBJ2-3; the D gene is possibly TRBD2 (6 bases). Trimming removed 5 bases from V and 0 bases from J, with 9 bases in between. The CDR3 runs to 14 residues. Germline V lookup: CDR1 SEHNR, CDR2 FQNEAQ (reference sequence). DNA of the CDR3: TGTGCCAGCAGCCAACGGGGGAGCACAGATACGCAGTATTTT. Protein product: CASSQRGSTDTQYF. Based on the CDR3 plus reference TRBV7-9 and TRBJ2-3, the full variable domain is DTGVSQNPRHKITKRGQNVTFRCDPISEHNRLYWYRQTLGQGPEFLTYFQNEAQLEKSRLLSDRFSAERPKGSFSTLEIQRTEQGDSAMYLCASSQRGSTDTQYFGPGTRLTVL.

This chain uses TRBV30 with TRBJ1-1; no definite D call. CDR1 and CDR2 from the germline V gene are GTSNPN and SVGIG (reference sequence). V was cut by 0 bases and J by 1 base, with 6 bases left in between. The CDR3 contains 13 residues. In DNA form, the CDR3 reads TGTGCCTGGAGTGTACAAGAGAACACTGAAGCTTTCTTT. Amino acid sequence: CAWSVQENTEAFF. The full variable domain, with the rest looked up from reference TRBV30 and TRBJ1-1, is SQTIHQWPATLVQPVGSPLSLECTVEGTSNPNLYWYRQAAGRGLQLLFYSVGIGQISSEVPQNLSASRPQDRQFILSSKKLLLSDSGFYLCAWSVQENTEAFFGQGTRLTVV.

This clone showed up just a few times. The chain has TRBV19 and TRBJ2-2, with a weak D call TRBD1 (5 bases). Germline V gene lookup returns CDR1 LNHDA and CDR2 SQIVND (reference sequence). V shed 7 bases and J shed 9 bases, with 18 bases lying between them. The length of the CDR3 is 14 residues. In DNA, the CDR3 is TGTGCCAGTACAATCCCCCAGGGAAGAAGGGAGCTGTTTTTT. This encodes CASTIPQGRRELFF. The full variable domain, with the rest looked up from reference TRBV19 and TRBJ2-2, is DGGITQSPKYLFRKEGQNVTLSCEQNLNHDAMYWYRQDPGQGLRLIYYSQIVNDFQKGDIAEGYSVSREKKESFPLTVTSAQKNPTAFYLCASTIPQGRRELFFGEGSRLTVL.

CDR3 nucleotide sequence: TGTGCCAGCAGCCAAGATAAGCACCCGACCTACGAGCAGTACTTC. Translation: CASSQDKHPTYEQYF. The chain carries TRBV4-2 and TRBJ2-7; no reliable D call. The germline gives CDR1 LGHNA, CDR2 YNFKEQ. Trimming left V 0 bases short and J 2 bases short, with 11 bases between. The CDR3 runs to 15 residues.

This clone was counted a few times. The J gene is TRBJ1-1, the V gene TRBV9; perhaps TRBD1 as D (6 bases). The CDR3 sequence is 13 residues long. Germline CDR1 reads SGDLS; CDR2 reads YYNGEE. V was clipped by 2 bases and J by 2 bases, with 7 bases between them. The CDR3 nucleotides read TGTGCCAGCAGCGTGGACAGCAACACTGAAGCTTTCTTT. Its translation: CASSVDSNTEAFF. Full variable domain (remainder filled in from reference TRBV9 and TRBJ1-1): DSGVTQTPKHLITATGQRVTLRCSPRSGDLSVYWYQQSLDQGLQFLIQYYNGEERAKGNILERFSAQQFPDLHSELNLSSLELGDSALYFCASSVDSNTEAFFGQGTRLTVV.

The rearrangement joins TRBV7-9 to TRBJ1-2; D perhaps matches TRBD1 (5 bases). CDR3 length: 13 residues. Trimming took off 2 bases at V and 6 bases at J, with 10 bases between the two ends. Germline values: CDR1 SEHNR, CDR2 FQNEAQ (reference sequence). The CDR3 DNA follows: TGTGCCAGCAGCTTATTCAGGGATGATGGCTACACCTTC. Its protein is CASSLFRDDGYTF.

The chain recombines TRBV12-5 with TRBJ2-6, with a possible D match to TRBD1 (6 bases). V lost 1 base and J lost 6, with 13 bases in between. CDR1 and CDR2 (germline): LGHNT, FRNRAP. This CDR3 comprises 16 residues. The CDR3 nucleotides are TGTGCTAGTGGTTTGGGGGGACATGCGGCGGCCAACGTCCTGACTTTC. This codes for CASGLGGHAAANVLTF.

The gene calls are TRBV5-1 and TRBJ2-3, with D possibly being TRBD2 (6 bases). This CDR3 is built from 14 residues. Per the germline V gene, CDR1 is SGHRS and CDR2 is YFSETQ. Trimming stripped 7 bases from V and 1 base from J, with 13 bases between. This CDR3 is CASGLVAGTDTQYF. CDR3 nucleotide sequence: TGCGCCAGCGGATTGGTAGCGGGCACAGATACGCAGTATTTT. The full variable domain, completed using reference TRBV5-1 and TRBJ2-3, is KAGVTQTPRYLIKTRGQQVTLSCSPISGHRSVSWYQQTPGQGLQFLFEYFSETQRNKGNFPGRFSGRQFSNSRSEMNVSTLELGDSALYLCASGLVAGTDTQYFGPGTRLTVL.

The chain recombines TRBV4-2 with TRBJ2-5; D may be TRBD2 (5 bases). CDR3 size: 15 residues. Per germline, CDR1 LGHNA and CDR2 YNFKEQ. The ends were cut back, 0 bases at V and 5 bases at J, with 13 bases in the middle. CDR3 region: CASSQDPGYWETQYF. DNA for the CDR3: TGTGCCAGCAGCCAAGATCCGGGGTACTGGGAGACCCAGTACTTC.

This clone was counted between two and nine times. The rearrangement uses TRBV7-9 and TRBJ1-4; tentative D call: TRBD1 (6 bases). CDR3 length: 13 amino acids. The V end lost 5 bases, the J end lost 8 bases, and 12 bases lay between the germline ends. Germline V gene sequence: CDR1 SEHNR, CDR2 FQNEAQ (reference sequence). The CDR3 sequence is CASSVGAWEKLFF. DNA of the CDR3: TGTGCCAGCAGCGTGGGGGCGTGGGAAAAACTGTTTTTT.

The chain links TRBV10-3 to TRBJ1-2; TRBD1 is a possible D gene (6 bases). The CDR3 is 17 amino acids. Trimming shortened V by 8 bases and J by 3 bases, and 25 bases separated the two germline ends. The germline V gene encodes CDR1 ENHRY and CDR2 SYGVKD. The CDR3 is CAIRGARGEERDYGYTF. CDR3 DNA: TGTGCCATCCGGGGGGCCCGGGGGGAGGAAAGGGACTATGGCTACACCTTC.

The rearrangement uses TRBV5-8 and TRBJ2-3; TRBD2 aligns across 9 bases. Unmatched junction bases numbered 11, after V lost 7 bases and J lost 2 bases. The CDR3 spans 16 residues. The germline V gene encodes CDR1 SGHTS and CDR2 YDEGEE. The CDR3 region is CASPSRLAGPTDTQYF. The CDR3 DNA is TGTGCCAGCCCGTCCCGGCTAGCGGGACCCACAGATACGCAGTATTTT.

The V gene is TRBV28, the J gene TRBJ1-1; weak D call: TRBD1 (6 bases). The CDR3 sequence is 13 residues long. V shed 10 bases and J shed 4 bases, with 16 bases lying between them. Germline V gene data show CDR1 as MDHEN and CDR2 as SYDVKM. The CDR3, as DNA: TGTGCCACCCTGCTACAGGGTACCACTGAAGCTTTCTTT. Translation gives CATLLQGTTEAFF.

V and J are TRBV6-6 and TRBJ2-5; D gene uncertain. This CDR3 is built from 12 residues. Between the trimmed V and J ends, which lost 8 bases and 5 bases, there was a span of 12 bases. Per the germline V gene, CDR1 is MNHNY and CDR2 is SVGAGI (reference sequence). CDR3 sequence (DNA): TGTGCCAGCGGCCAAAGTCGGGAGACCCAGTACTTC. As protein: CASGQSRETQYF.

This sequence joins TRBV5-1 and TRBJ2-1, with 8 nucleotides matching TRBD1. V was clipped by 4 bases and J by 2 bases; unmatched bases: 5. The CDR3 extends over 15 amino acids. Germline CDR1 and CDR2: SGHRS and YFSETQ. CDR3 nucleotides: TGCGCCAGCAGCCGGACAGGGAATACCTACAATGAGCAGTTCTTC. Translating it yields CASSRTGNTYNEQFF.

This clone has a handful of counts. The chain couples TRBV4-2 to TRBJ1-5, with D uncertain. This CDR3 comprises 15 residues. Trimming took 5 bases from V and 1 from J, leaving 12 bases between them. Germline values: CDR1 LGHNA, CDR2 YNFKEQ. The CDR3: CASSITGASNQPQHF. The CDR3 DNA is TGTGCCAGCAGCATCACGGGAGCAAGCAATCAGCCCCAGCATTTT.

This clone was observed a few times. This chain links TRBV27 with TRBJ1-4, with D unclear. The CDR3 loop spans 14 amino acids. Germline loops: CDR1 MNHEY, CDR2 SMNVEV (reference sequence). Trimming took off 4 bases at V and 3 bases at J, with 9 bases between the two ends. This CDR3 reads CASSSPGPNEKLFF. In DNA, the CDR3 is TGTGCCAGCAGTTCGCCAGGCCCTAATGAAAAACTGTTTTTT.

The chain has TRBV5-1 and TRBJ2-7, with D possibly matching TRBD1 (6 bases). In germline, CDR1 is SGHRS, CDR2 YFSETQ. V was shortened by 4 bases and J by 2 bases, with 16 bases between the two germline ends. The CDR3 sequence is 15 residues long. The CDR3 DNA reads TGCGCCAGCAGCACACTTCCCACAGGGACCTACGAGCAGTACTTC. Translated: CASSTLPTGTYEQYF.

The chain combines TRBV7-9 with TRBJ2-6; TRBD1 is a possible D gene (5 bases). The germline gives CDR1 SEHNR, CDR2 FQNEAQ (reference sequence). The ends were cut back, 4 bases at V and 2 bases at J, with 15 bases in the middle. This CDR3 is 17 amino acids long. The CDR3 nucleotides read TGTGCCAGCAGCTCAGATTCAGGGTCTGCTGGGGCCAACGTCCTGACTTTC. Protein: CASSSDSGSAGANVLTF.

The rearrangement joins TRBV27 to TRBJ2-1, with 11 bases identical to TRBD1. Germline trimming cut 3 bases from V and 8 bases from J; bases unmatched to any gene: 6. The germline V gene has CDR1 MNHEY and CDR2 SMNVEV (reference sequence). The CDR3 totals 15 residues. CDR3 DNA sequence: TGTGCCAGCAGTTTCGGACAGGGGGCGCGAGATGAGCAGTTCTTC. This gives the protein CASSFGQGARDEQFF.

V and J are TRBV9 and TRBJ1-3; D gene ambiguous. V lost 1 base and J lost 2, with 10 bases in between. CDR3 size: 15 residues. Germline lookup yields CDR1 SGDLS and CDR2 YYNGEE. This chain's CDR3 is CASSVYTTPGNTIYF. CDR3 coding DNA: TGTGCCAGCAGCGTATATACGACTCCTGGAAACACCATATATTTT.

This chain links TRBV5-1 with TRBJ2-1, with TRBD1 matching over 11 bases. Per the germline V gene, CDR1 is SGHRS and CDR2 is YFSETQ. This CDR3 has 16 amino acids. The V segment lost 2 bases and the J segment 7 bases; nucleotides outside the gene matches: 8. CDR3 protein: CASSLGQGARLNEQFF. DNA for the CDR3: TGCGCCAGCAGCTTAGGACAGGGGGCGAGGCTTAATGAGCAGTTCTTC.

The chain carries TRBV4-2 and TRBJ1-5; no clear D. This CDR3 has 16 amino acids. CDR1 and CDR2 from the germline V gene are LGHNA and YNFKEQ. The germline V and J ends were trimmed by 0 bases and 0 bases, with 9 bases remaining between them. For the CDR3, the DNA is TGTGCCAGCAGCCAAGACGTGGGTTATAGCAATCAGCCCCAGCATTTT. Translated, it gives CASSQDVGYSNQPQHF.

The chain combines TRBV5-1 with TRBJ1-3, with D possibly matching TRBD1 (5 bases). Deletions cut 0 bases from V and 2 bases from J, with 6 bases between. The germline gives CDR1 SGHRS, CDR2 YFSETQ. The CDR3 length is 14 residues. The CDR3 DNA is TGCGCCAGCAGCTTGGAGGGGACTGGAAACACCATATATTTT. Encoded protein: CASSLEGTGNTIYF.